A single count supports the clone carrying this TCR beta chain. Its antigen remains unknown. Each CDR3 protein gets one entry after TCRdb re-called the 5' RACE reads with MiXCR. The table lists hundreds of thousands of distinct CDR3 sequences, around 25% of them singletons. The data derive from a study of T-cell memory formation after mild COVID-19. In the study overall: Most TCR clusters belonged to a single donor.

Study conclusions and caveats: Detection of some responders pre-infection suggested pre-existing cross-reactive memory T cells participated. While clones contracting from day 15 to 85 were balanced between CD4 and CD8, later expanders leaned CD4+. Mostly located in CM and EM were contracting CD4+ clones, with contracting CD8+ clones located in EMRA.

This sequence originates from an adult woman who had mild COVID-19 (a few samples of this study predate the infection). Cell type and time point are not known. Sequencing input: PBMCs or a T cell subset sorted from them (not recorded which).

The CDR3 nucleotides read TGTGCCAGTACAGAGCGGGGGCTCTACGAGCAGTACTTC. Amino acid sequence: CASTERGLYEQYF. V is TRBV2 and J is TRBJ2-7; 8 positions agree with TRBD2. V trimming: 9 bases; J trimming: 3 bases; junction bases outside the gene matches: 7. CDR3 size: 13 residues. Germline CDR1 SNHLY, CDR2 FYNNEI.